What follows are 19 T cell receptor beta chains derived from one specimen sequenced in a study of T-cell reconstitution after alpha-beta-depleted transplantation in children (TCRdb year 2016). Library preparation employed PCR. The instrument given in TCRdb is Illumina HiSeq 2500. TCR libraries were prepared with molecular barcoding, using unique molecular identifiers to normalize TCRbeta repertoire quantification. Clones were called with MiXCR by TCRdb after fastp trimmed the public reads at Q25, and only in-frame beta chains were retained. Rows are combined by CDR3 protein, so each entry shows the most common genes and DNA. For this sample there are some 240,000 distinct CDR3 sequences; 12% appear just once. Approximately 2.4% of the sample is held by the ten biggest clonotypes. The sample in question was PBMCs from the stem cell graft donor, obtained from the stem cell graft. These receptors came from a human donor who donated a stem cell graft to a child with acute lymphoblastic leukemia.

J is TRBJ1-2 and V is TRBV30; 7 bases line up with TRBD1. CDR3 length equals 14 residues. CDR1 and CDR2 from the germline V gene are GTSNPN and SVGIG (reference sequence). Trimming cost V 3 bases and J 2 bases; bases outside gene matches: 6. The CDR3 loop is CAWRGQRTNYGYTF. The CDR3 nucleotides read TGTGCCTGGAGGGGACAGAGAACCAACTATGGCTACACCTTC. The full variable domain, in which reference TRBV30 and TRBJ1-2 provide the parts outside the CDR3, is SQTIHQWPATLVQPVGSPLSLECTVEGTSNPNLYWYRQAAGRGLQLLFYSVGIGQISSEVPQNLSASRPQDRQFILSSKKLLLSDSGFYLCAWRGQRTNYGYTFGSGTRLTVV.

This clonotype occurred once. V is TRBV7-9 and J is TRBJ1-5; D possibly corresponds to TRBD1 (5 bases). V dropped 5 bases and J dropped 0 bases, with 5 bases sitting between them. The CDR3 runs 13 residues. Germline lookup yields CDR1 SEHNR and CDR2 FQNEAQ (reference sequence). CDR3 coding DNA: TGTGCCAGCAGCGACAGTAGCAATCAGCCCCAGCATTTT. Its protein product is CASSDSSNQPQHF.

This clonotype was detected only a few times. The chain combines TRBV23-1 with TRBJ2-7; D is unresolved. TRBV23-1 counts as an open reading frame of uncertain function. The CDR3 length is 17 residues. V gave up 8 bases and J gave up 5 bases, with 28 bases separating them. The CDR3: CASPVSDGAHIGDEQYF. For the CDR3, the DNA is TGCGCCAGCCCCGTTAGTGACGGAGCCCATATTGGCGACGAGCAGTACTTC.

The table lists this clonotype with many counts. V is TRBV4-2 and J is TRBJ2-7; 8 bases agree with TRBD2. The germline CDR1 and CDR2 sequences are LGHNA and YNFKEQ. This CDR3 spans 16 amino acids. Trimming at V came to 0 bases and at J to 3 bases, leaving 7 bases not matched to a gene. CDR3 region: CASSQETGGINYEQYF. CDR3 coding DNA: TGTGCCAGCAGCCAAGAAACGGGAGGGATTAACTACGAGCAGTACTTC.

This clonotype showed up many times. The rearrangement uses TRBV12-3 or TRBV12-4 and TRBJ1-4, with a tentative D call TRBD1 (6 bases). The germline V and J ends were trimmed by 3 bases and 3 bases, with 14 bases remaining between them. CDR3 length: 16 residues. The CDR3 DNA reads TGTGCCAGCAGTTTTGGGGGGCGCCGCCCTAATGAAAAACTGTTTTTT. Protein sequence: CASSFGGRRPNEKLFF.

This clonotype was observed at least ten times. The chain couples TRBV5-1 to TRBJ2-7; maybe TRBD2 (5 bases). V was pared by 1 base and J by 3 bases, with 14 bases between. The CDR3 length is 15 residues. CDR1 SGHRS and CDR2 YFSETQ come from the germline V gene. The CDR3 loop is CASSLRPGEDYEQYF. In nucleotides, the CDR3 is TGCGCCAGCAGCTTGAGGCCCGGGGAAGACTACGAGCAGTACTTC.

This clonotype was found many times. The V gene is TRBV9, the J gene TRBJ1-1; 7 bases line up with TRBD1. Germline V CDR1 and CDR2: SGDLS, YYNGEE. The junction had 1 base not matched to a gene; V was cut back by 2 bases and J by 0 bases. CDR3 length: 14 residues. The CDR3 DNA reads as TGTGCCAGCAGCGTGGACAGGATGAACACTGAAGCTTTCTTT. Translation gives CASSVDRMNTEAFF. The whole variable domain, remainder taken from reference TRBV9 and TRBJ1-1, is DSGVTQTPKHLITATGQRVTLRCSPRSGDLSVYWYQQSLDQGLQFLIQYYNGEERAKGNILERFSAQQFPDLHSELNLSSLELGDSALYFCASSVDRMNTEAFFGQGTRLTVV.

This clonotype was seen many times. The gene calls are TRBV5-1 and TRBJ1-1; D is ambiguous. Trimming took off 0 bases at V and 0 bases at J, with 12 bases between the two ends. Germline CDR1 SGHRS, CDR2 YFSETQ. This CDR3 region has 16 residues. The CDR3 region has the DNA TGCGCCAGCAGCTTGGCAGAATTCTCCATGAACACTGAAGCTTTCTTT. Translation: CASSLAEFSMNTEAFF.

This clonotype was recorded many times. The gene calls are TRBV5-5 and TRBJ2-3; 10 bases are a match to TRBD2. Germline CDR1 SGHKS, CDR2 YYEKEE (reference sequence). V trimming: 4 bases; J trimming: 1 base; junction bases outside the gene matches: 9. This CDR3 contains 17 residues. The CDR3 region is CASSISRTSGGTDTQYF. For the CDR3, the DNA is TGTGCCAGCAGCATCTCAAGGACTAGCGGTGGCACAGATACGCAGTATTTT.

This clonotype was seen ten or more times. The V and J genes are TRBV29-1 and TRBJ2-7, with a weak D call TRBD2 (5 bases). Germline CDR1 SQVTM, CDR2 ANQGSEA. The CDR3 runs to 13 residues. The V end lost 4 bases, the J end lost 2 bases, and 12 bases lay between the germline ends. The CDR3 nucleotides are TGCAGCGTTGCCGGCGGGCTAACCTACGAGCAGTACTTC. This encodes CSVAGGLTYEQYF.

In this sample, this clonotype turned up many times. The genes are TRBV6-2 or TRBV6-3 and TRBJ1-1, with 7 bases that match TRBD1. CDR3 size: 17 residues. V gave up 4 bases and J gave up 0 bases; unmatched junction bases: 11. CDR1 and CDR2 from the germline V gene are MNHEY and SVGEGT. The CDR3 loop is CASSLIPGQKLNTEAFF. The CDR3 coding sequence is TGTGCCAGCAGTTTAATTCCGGGACAGAAGTTGAACACTGAAGCTTTCTTT.

This clonotype occurred many times. The gene calls are TRBV20-1 and TRBJ2-1; D is perhaps TRBD2 (5 bases). From germline, CDR1 is DFQATT and CDR2 SNEGSKA (reference sequence). Trimming pared 3 bases from V and 6 bases from J, leaving 12 bases between. The CDR3 is 13 residues long. CDR3 loop: CSASGELRNEQFF. In DNA form, the CDR3 reads TGCAGTGCTAGCGGGGAGCTACGCAATGAGCAGTTCTTC.

This chain joins TRBV19 and TRBJ2-4; 10 bases are a match to TRBD1. The CDR3 is 16 amino acids. The ends lost 6 bases at V and 4 bases at J; junction bases unmatched: 9. Per the germline V gene, CDR1 is LNHDA and CDR2 is SQIVND (reference sequence). The CDR3 DNA reads as TGTGCCAGTAGAAACCAAGGGGACAGGGGAAAAAACATTCAGTACTTC. Its translation: CASRNQGDRGKNIQYF.

This clonotype appeared a few times. The chain links TRBV2 to TRBJ1-2, with 8 bases fitting TRBD1. Germline V gives CDR1 SNHLY, CDR2 FYNNEI. Trimming removed 8 bases from V and 3 bases from J; junction bases left unmatched: 23. The CDR3 extends over 19 amino acids. CDR3 nucleotide sequence: TGTGCCAGCTGCGCCCAGTCCGGCAGGGGGCGCACGGAGGACTATGGCTACACCTTC. It translates to CASCAQSGRGRTEDYGYTF.

This clonotype was counted between two and nine times. The chain couples TRBV6-1 to TRBJ2-5; possibly TRBD2 for D (6 bases). The CDR3 sequence is 16 residues long. CDR1 and CDR2 from the germline V gene are MNHNS and SASEGT. V was clipped by 6 bases and J by 4 bases, with 21 bases between them. CDR3 in DNA: TGTGCCAGCAGCCAAACTAGCCCGGAGGCAGTAGAGACCCAGTACTTC. Translation gives CASSQTSPEAVETQYF.

This clonotype was observed many times. V usage is TRBV7-3 and J usage is TRBJ2-7; a weak D match, TRBD2 (6 bases). V lost 5 bases and J 3 bases, leaving 20 bases between the germline ends. Germline CDR1 and CDR2: SGHTA and FQGTGA. This CDR3 has 16 amino acids. The CDR3 loop reads CASSPNTGLINYEQYF. As DNA, the CDR3 is TGTGCCAGCAGCCCAAACACGGGACTCATCAACTACGAGCAGTACTTC.

This clonotype was picked up many times. The chain carries TRBV12-3 or TRBV12-4 and TRBJ2-4; 7 nucleotides line up with TRBD2. The V segment lost 1 base and the J segment 8 bases; nucleotides outside the gene matches: 26. The CDR3 contains 21 residues. CDR3 sequence: CASSLVRVSDSGTFDGDIQYF. The CDR3 region has the DNA TGTGCCAGCAGTTTAGTCCGTGTCTCAGACAGCGGGACCTTCGATGGGGACATTCAGTACTTC.

The chain uses TRBV27 and TRBJ1-2; TRBD1 aligns across 12 bases. Trimming removed 10 bases from V and 6 bases from J; junction bases left unmatched: 21. Germline V lookup: CDR1 MNHEY, CDR2 SMNVEV (reference sequence). The CDR3 covers 18 residues. The CDR3 protein is CATSTHKPGTGGANGYTF. CDR3 DNA sequence: TGTGCCACCTCGACTCATAAACCCGGGACAGGGGGCGCGAATGGCTACACCTTC.

This clonotype was detected many times. The chain recombines TRBV20-1 with TRBJ2-5; the match to TRBD1 covers 7 bases. In germline, CDR1 is DFQATT, CDR2 SNEGSKA (reference sequence). CDR3 length: 15 residues. After removal of 5 bases from V and 7 bases from J, the junction contained 16 bases not matched to a gene. CDR3 sequence reads: CSARRTGNFQGTQYF. The CDR3 coding sequence is TGCAGTGCTCGCAGGACAGGAAACTTCCAGGGGACCCAGTACTTC.